This TCR beta chain was recorded in a study of T-cell reconstitution after alpha-beta-depleted transplantation in children (dated by TCRdb to the mid-2010s). A note on the overall study: Using TCR repertoire profiling, the study quantitatively followed how T-cell immune reconstitution unfolded in children after TCRalphabeta/CD19-depleted allogeneic hematopoietic cell transplantation. What the study reported, not specific to this receptor: Hyperexpanded clone frequencies declined over subsequent months; after one year, T-cell counts and TCRbeta diversity were mostly attributed to newly produced T cells. The apparently early alphabetaT-cell count recovery about two months after transplant was reportedly dependent on only several hundred rapidly expanded clones derived from non-depleted graft cells. In some patients, the high TCRbeta diversity seen at day 60 was put down to recipient T cells and intrathymic progenitors that had survived conditioning.

The library was produced with PCR. The sample was run on an Illumina HiSeq 2500. Molecular barcoding was employed in the preparation of TCR libraries, with unique molecular identifiers being used to normalize TCRbeta repertoire quantification. The public sequencing data were trimmed at Q25 with fastp and processed into clonotypes with MiXCR by TCRdb, which kept only in-frame beta chains. Each entry merges the rows of one CDR3 protein and shows their most common DNA and genes. The sample table contains about 980,000 distinct CDR3 sequences; only one count was recorded for about 26% of them. The ten largest account for 28% of the sample. As regards this clonotype: This clone's antigen is unknown. No base-level quality is on record; no much larger clone is a single base apart.

The treatment or condition label of this sample denotes: allogeneic hematopoietic cell transplantation with graft depleted of TCRalphabeta T cells and CD19 B cells. Transplant recipients were children who received TCRalphabeta/CD19-depleted allogeneic hematopoietic cell grafts. In the germline V gene, CDR1 corresponds to LGHNA and CDR2 to YNFKEQ. The germline V end is reduced by 1 base and the J end by 2 bases; junction bases left unmatched: 6. From the cysteine through the phenylalanine, the CDR3 covers 18 amino acids. The entry retains the CDR3 DNA only, 54 bases that are in frame from base 1. This sequence originates from a boy under two years old who had a stem cell transplant for SCID, so the T cells may come from the graft donor. The rearrangement joined TRBV4-2 to TRBJ2-3; 13 of the junction bases match TRBD2. Sequenced here: PBMCs, mostly from graft donor cells, sampled 360 days after TCRalphabeta/CD19-depleted stem cell transplant. CDR3 sequence: CASSQGLAGGFPTDTQYF. Read as DNA, the sequence is TGTGCCAGCAGCCAAGGACTAGCGGGGGGATTTCCCACAGATACGCAGTATTTT.